The 9 T cell receptor beta chains below were found in one sample sequenced in a study of OX40 agonist ivuxolimab in advanced cancers. Clones were read by immunoSEQ multiplex PCR, and TCRdb kept only the in-frame ones, dropping some. The sample shows about 80,000 clones, more than 75% of them seen only once. Sample: CD4+ or CD8+ T cells sorted from blood, taken in a trial of the OX40 agonist ivuxolimab. These receptors originate from an adult with an advanced solid tumor such as melanoma, head and neck, liver or kidney cancer.

This clone was detected once. The V call is TRBV5-6, the J call TRBJ1-2; 10 nucleotides line up with TRBD1. CDR3 length: 15 amino acids. Germline V gene data show CDR1 as SGHDT and CDR2 as YYEEEE. V trimming: 2 bases; J trimming: 8 bases; junction bases outside the gene matches: 9. The CDR3 reads CASSLPGQGSGGYTF. CDR3 sequence (DNA): TGTGCCAGCAGCTTACCGGGACAGGGGAGCGGAGGCTACACCTTC. The whole variable domain, filled in from reference TRBV5-6 and TRBJ1-2, reads DAGVTQSPTHLIKTRGQQVTLRCSPKSGHDTVSWYQQALGQGPQFIFQYYEEEERQRGNFPDRFSGHQFPNYSSELNVNALLLGDSALYLCASSLPGQGSGGYTFGSGTRLTVV.

This clone was detected only once. This chain joins TRBV6-5 and TRBJ2-1; 7 positions match TRBD2. The V gene's germline CDR1 is MNHEY and CDR2 SVGAGI. The junction had 12 bases not matched to a gene; V was cut back by 4 bases and J by 6 bases. This CDR3 contains 16 residues. DNA for the CDR3: TGTGCCAGCAGTTCCCGGATCGGGCGGGAGACCAATGAGCAGTTCTTC. This encodes CASSSRIGRETNEQFF.

The gene calls are TRBV9 and TRBJ1-4, with 8 bases matching TRBD1. The germline CDR1 and CDR2 sequences are SGDLS and YYNGEE. Trimming at V came to 2 bases and at J to 0 bases, leaving 0 bases not matched to a gene. The CDR3 runs 15 residues. The CDR3: CASSVTGATNEKLFF. The DNA of the CDR3 is TGTGCCAGCAGCGTGACAGGGGCAACTAATGAAAAACTGTTTTTT.

The chain links TRBV7-9 to TRBJ1-1, with D possibly being TRBD1 (5 bases). Germline CDR1 SEHNR, CDR2 FQNEAQ (reference sequence). Deletions cut 1 base from V and 8 bases from J, with 20 bases between. The CDR3 contains 16 residues. CDR3 sequence (DNA): TGTGCCAGCAGCTTAGGAGGGGCAGGGCGCCCTGGAGAAGCTTTCTTT. This translates into CASSLGGAGRPGEAFF. The whole variable domain, filled in from reference TRBV7-9 and TRBJ1-1, reads DTGVSQNPRHKITKRGQNVTFRCDPISEHNRLYWYRQTLGQGPEFLTYFQNEAQLEKSRLLSDRFSAERPKGSFSTLEIQRTEQGDSAMYLCASSLGGAGRPGEAFFGQGTRLTVV.

The CDR3 coding sequence is TGTGCCAGCAGCTTAGCGGGGAGGACAGATACGCAGTATTTT. Residues: CASSLAGRTDTQYF. This chain joins TRBV7-8 and TRBJ2-3; TRBD2 might be the D (6 bases). Germline-derived CDR1 and CDR2 are SGHVS and FQNEAQ. This CDR3 contains 14 residues. Between the trimmed V and J ends, which lost 0 bases and 3 bases, there was a span of 7 bases.

The V gene is TRBV27, the J gene TRBJ2-5; tentatively, D is TRBD1 or TRBD2 (5 bases each). V dropped 3 bases and J dropped 5 bases, with 7 bases sitting between them. The CDR3 has 12 residues. In germline, CDR1 is MNHEY, CDR2 SMNVEV (reference sequence). CDR3 in DNA: TGTGCCAGCAGTTTTTGGGGGGAGACCCAGTACTTC. This sequence encodes CASSFWGETQYF.

The chain is built from TRBV27 and TRBJ2-5; 7 nucleotides align to TRBD1. Germline trimming cut 3 bases from V and 2 bases from J; bases unmatched to any gene: 3. The CDR3 sequence is 14 residues long. Germline V gene sequence: CDR1 MNHEY, CDR2 SMNVEV (reference sequence). In nucleotides, the CDR3 is TGTGCCAGCAGTTTCTCGACAGGGCAAGAGACCCAGTACTTC. Protein sequence: CASSFSTGQETQYF.

The chain employs TRBV5-5 and TRBJ1-1, with a possible D match to TRBD1 (5 bases). V dropped 1 base and J dropped 4 bases, with 11 bases sitting between them. This CDR3 region has 14 residues. The V gene's germline CDR1 is SGHKS and CDR2 YYEKEE (reference sequence). CDR3 nucleotides: TGTGCCAGCAGCTTGACAGGAGGTTCCACTGAAGCTTTCTTT. Protein sequence: CASSLTGGSTEAFF.

The gene calls are TRBV28 and TRBJ2-3; tentatively, D is TRBD2 (7 bases). The CDR3 loop spans 15 amino acids. Germline V lookup: CDR1 MDHEN, CDR2 SYDVKM. Trimming left V 3 bases short and J 0 bases short, with 10 bases between. Here the CDR3 DNA reads TGTGCCAGCAGTTTGGGGGGGCAGAGCACAGATACGCAGTATTTT. Amino acid sequence: CASSLGGQSTDTQYF. The variable domain in full, completed from reference TRBV28 and TRBJ2-3, reads DVKVTQSSRYLVKRTGEKVFLECVQDMDHENMFWYRQDPGLGLRLIYFSYDVKMKEKGDIPEGYSVSREKKERFSLILESASTNQTSMYLCASSLGGQSTDTQYFGPGTRLTVL.